One sample yielded the 22 T cell receptor beta chains listed below, sequenced in a study of T cell clonality in common variable immunodeficiency. Profiled with immunoSEQ multiplex PCR; TCRdb holds only in-frame clones, not every one. The sample has about 52,000 clones, none seen only once. Input material: peripheral blood mononuclear cells. These receptors all stem from a person aged 18-70 years in good health.

On this clone: The read ends 3 residues early relative to the CDR3; the germline J gene fills the gap. The V and J genes are TRBV6-1 and TRBJ1-2; D not resolved. From germline, CDR1 is MNHNS and CDR2 SASEGT. The CDR3 loop spans 17 amino acids. CDR3 bases read: TGTGCCAGCAGTGAAGCCTCCTCGAGCGGGAGTTATAATGAC. This encodes CASSEASSSGSYND. The entire CDR3 protein is CASSEASSSGSYNDYTF.

Ten or more counts support this clone. Sequencing ends 3 residues short of the CDR3 end; the germline J gene provides the rest. The chain recombines TRBV13 with TRBJ1-2; tentative D call: TRBD1 (5 bases). Trimming left V 1 base short and J 0 bases short, with 15 bases between. The CDR3 length is 17 residues. Germline V gives CDR1 PRHDT, CDR2 FYEKMQ (reference sequence). The sequenced CDR3 bases are TGTGCCAGCAGCTTAGAGGGCAAAGGGGAGGCTAACTATGGC. This codes for CASSLEGKGEANYG. The CDR3 in full is CASSLEGKGEANYGYTF.

This clone has ten or more counts. The DNA read from the CDR3 is TGTGCCAGCAGCTCCACAGTAAGGAGCTACGAG. Its protein product is CASSSTVRSYE. The CDR3 in its entirety is CASSSTVRSYEQYF. V gene TRBV7-8 combines with J gene TRBJ2-7; D is uncertain. The read comes to an end 3 residues before the CDR3 does, leaving the germline J gene to fill in the end. V dropped 4 bases and J dropped 3 bases, with 13 bases sitting between them. Germline-derived CDR1 and CDR2 are SGHVS and FQNEAQ. The CDR3 extends over 14 amino acids.

As for this clone: Sequencing ends 3 residues short of the CDR3 end; the germline J gene provides the rest. V usage is TRBV7-8 and J usage is TRBJ2-7; 7 bases map to TRBD1. In germline, CDR1 is SGHVS, CDR2 FQNEAQ. Trimming cost V 3 bases and J 4 bases; bases outside gene matches: 9. This CDR3 region has 15 residues. CDR3 in amino acids: CASSLPPGQLYEQYF. The part of the CDR3 DNA that was read is TGTGCCAGCAGCTTGCCACCGGGACAGCTGTACGAG.

This clone was detected many times. The read terminates 3 residues before the CDR3 end, so the remaining end is supplied by the germline J gene. The V and J genes are TRBV19 and TRBJ1-4; 7 nucleotides match TRBD1. Per the germline V gene, CDR1 is LNHDA and CDR2 is SQIVND (reference sequence). Trimming at V came to 4 bases and at J to 5 bases, leaving 7 bases not matched to a gene. The CDR3 contains 15 residues. CDR3 DNA (partial): TGTGCCAGTAGTACGGGACAGCGAGGGAATGAAAAA. Protein product: CASSTGQRGNEK. The full CDR3 is CASSTGQRGNEKLFF.

This clone was counted at least ten times. The read gets to within 3 residues of the CDR3 end, and the germline J gene fills in the rest. The chain has TRBV30 and TRBJ2-1; D possibly corresponds to TRBD2 (6 bases). The length of the CDR3 is 16 residues. The germline gives CDR1 GTSNPN, CDR2 SVGIG (reference sequence). V was trimmed by 1 base and J by 0 bases, leaving 13 bases between them. The covered CDR3 bases are TGTGCCTGGAGTGGCGGGGCGGACCCCTCCTACAATGAG. Protein product: CAWSGGADPSYNE. The entire CDR3 protein is CAWSGGADPSYNEQFF.

About this clone itself: The CDR3 extends 3 residues past the end of the read, so its final part is completed from the germline J gene. The chain joins TRBV11-2 to TRBJ1-1, with D maybe TRBD1 (5 bases). The length of the CDR3 is 15 residues. V was trimmed by 6 bases and J by 0 bases, leaving 14 bases between them. The germline gives CDR1 SGHAT, CDR2 FQNNGV. Partial CDR3 DNA: TGTGCCAGCAGTGGCCCCAGGGTTGTGAACACTGAA. Translation gives CASSGPRVVNTE. The full-length CDR3 reads as CASSGPRVVNTEAFF. Combining the CDR3 with reference TRBV11-2 and TRBJ1-1 gives the whole variable domain EAGVAQSPRYKIIEKRQSVAFWCNPISGHATLYWYQQILGQGPKLLIQFQNNGVVDDSQLPKDRFSAERLKGVDSTLKIQPAKLEDSAVYLCASSGPRVVNTEAFFGQGTRLTVV.

This clone occurred many times. The read halts 3 residues ahead of the CDR3 end, with the missing end drawn from the germline J gene. Within the sample, other DNA sequences also encode this same CDR3. This chain links TRBV4-1 with TRBJ1-5; D is perhaps TRBD1 (5 bases). The CDR3 runs 12 residues. Germline values: CDR1 MGHRA, CDR2 YSYEKL. The V and J ends lost 1 base and 8 bases respectively, with 6 bases between them. The sequenced CDR3 bases are TGCGCCAGCAGCCAAGGGGGGGAGCCC. Translation gives CASSQGGEP. The full CDR3 is CASSQGGEPQHF.

This clone was seen many times. CDR3 residues: CASSQTHLTNEKLFF. The part of the CDR3 DNA that was read is TGTGCCAGCAGCCAAACTCACTTGACTAATGAAAAA. The chain employs TRBV12-3 or TRBV12-4 and TRBJ1-4; D is unresolved. The read halts 3 residues ahead of the CDR3 end, with the missing end drawn from the germline J gene. V was cut by 6 bases and J by 2 bases, with 13 bases left in between. The CDR3 is made up of 15 amino acids.

In its sample, this clone was seen many times. The germline gene is not matched at one end of the junction; a read error may be the cause. Distinct nucleotide sequences in the sample also encode this CDR3. Partial CDR3 DNA: TGCAGTGCTAAAGCCACAGGGATCTCTGGAAACACA. Translation: CSAKATGISGNT. The CDR3 in its entirety is CSAKATGISGNTIYF. V usage is TRBV20-1 and J usage is TRBJ1-3, with a weak D call TRBD1 (6 bases). Read data end 3 residues before the CDR3 end; the end is taken from the germline J gene. This CDR3 region has 15 residues. Germline values: CDR1 DFQATT, CDR2 SNEGSKA (reference sequence).

This clone has at least ten counts. Sequencing ends 3 residues short of the CDR3 end; the germline J gene provides the rest. This rearrangement joins TRBV7-6 to TRBJ2-2; TRBD1 matches 9 bases. Germline V gives CDR1 SGHVS, CDR2 FNYEAQ. J was trimmed by 4 bases and V by 1 base; bases with no gene match: 1. The CDR3 totals 15 residues. CDR3 DNA (partial): TGTGCCAGCAGCTTAGGACAGGGGGGCACCGGGGAG. Protein: CASSLGQGGTGE. The full CDR3 reads CASSLGQGGTGELFF.

Many counts were recorded for this clone. The read falls 3 residues short of the CDR3 end, and the missing part is taken from the germline J gene. The chain combines TRBV7-3 with TRBJ2-1, with TRBD1 identical over 9 bases. Trimming removed 1 base from V and 9 bases from J; junction bases left unmatched: 28. Germline values: CDR1 SGHTA, CDR2 FQGTGA. The CDR3 is 22 amino acids. CDR3 protein: CASSLMQPGLRDRDPRLGEQFF. CDR3 bases read: TGTGCCAGCAGCTTAATGCAGCCCGGGCTCCGGGACAGGGACCCCCGGTTGGGTGAG.

This clone was seen many times. The CDR3 extends 3 residues past the end of the read, so its final part is completed from the germline J gene. The V call is TRBV19, the J call TRBJ1-2; D gene unclear. Germline V gene lookup returns CDR1 LNHDA and CDR2 SQIVND (reference sequence). Deletions cut 7 bases from V and 7 bases from J, with 28 bases between. The CDR3 is made up of 17 amino acids. The sequenced part of the CDR3 DNA is TGTGCCAGTAATGAGGTGGGAGCGGCCCTCGGAGGATCTGGC. Translation gives CASNEVGAALGGSG. The full CDR3 is CASNEVGAALGGSGYTF.

To note about this clone: The read stops 3 residues short of the end of the CDR3; the missing end is completed from the germline J gene. This chain joins TRBV19 and TRBJ1-3, with D maybe TRBD1 (5 bases). Germline V gene data show CDR1 as LNHDA and CDR2 as SQIVND (reference sequence). Trimming cost V 3 bases and J 2 bases, with 8 bases left between them. The CDR3 covers 14 residues. CDR3 DNA, as far as it was read: TGTGCCAGTAGTATGGGGGGTACTGGAAACACC. Its protein is CASSMGGTGNT. The full CDR3 protein is CASSMGGTGNTIYF.

This clone was counted at least ten times. Read data end 3 residues before the CDR3 end; the end is taken from the germline J gene. The chain uses TRBV4-1 and TRBJ2-1; D might be TRBD1 (6 bases). V was shortened by 1 base and J by 9 bases, with 7 bases between the two germline ends. Per the germline V gene, CDR1 is MGHRA and CDR2 is YSYEKL. The CDR3 consists of 12 residues. This CDR3 reads CASSQGGLEQFF. CDR3 DNA, as far as it was read: TGCGCCAGCAGCCAAGGGGGGCTTGAG.

This clone was seen a handful of times. The CDR3 end lies 3 residues beyond the end of the read and is filled in from the germline J gene. The rearrangement uses TRBV5-1 and TRBJ2-1; 9 nucleotides align to TRBD2. Germline values: CDR1 SGHRS, CDR2 YFSETQ. The J segment lost 2 bases and the V segment lost 2 bases, leaving 5 bases of the junction unmatched. CDR3 length: 16 residues. The CDR3 bases that were read are TGCGCCAGCAGCTTTTTTAGCGGGGGAGCCTACAATGAG. Its protein product is CASSFFSGGAYNE. The entire CDR3 protein is CASSFFSGGAYNEQFF. Together with reference TRBV5-1 and TRBJ2-1, the CDR3 gives the full variable domain: KAGVTQTPRYLIKTRGQQVTLSCSPISGHRSVSWYQQTPGQGLQFLFEYFSETQRNKGNFPGRFSGRQFSNSRSEMNVSTLELGDSALYLCASSFFSGGAYNEQFFGPGTRLTVL.

This clone was seen ten or more times. The CDR3 end is not reached by the read, which stops 3 residues before it; the germline J gene fills it in. This chain joins TRBV20-1 and TRBJ2-7; 12 bases map to TRBD2. CDR3 length: 15 residues. Germline V lookup: CDR1 DFQATT, CDR2 SNEGSKA (reference sequence). V shed 4 bases and J 2 bases; nucleotides not matched to a gene: 6. CDR3 bases read: TGCAGTGCTATCTCTAGCGGGGGGGCCACCTACGAG. Protein: CSAISSGGATYE. The full CDR3 sequence reads CSAISSGGATYEQYF.

In its sample, this clone was seen many times. Read coverage stops 3 residues before the CDR3 terminus; the germline J gene supplies the remainder. The chain joins TRBV5-6 to TRBJ2-1, with a possible D match to TRBD1 (6 bases). From germline, CDR1 is SGHDT and CDR2 YYEEEE. V was shortened by 1 base and J by 3 bases, with 8 bases between the two germline ends. The CDR3 consists of 14 residues. CDR3 loop: CASSLTGHYNEQFF. CDR3 bases read: TGTGCCAGCAGCTTGACGGGACACTACAATGAG.

At least ten counts were recorded for this clone. The sequence runs out 3 residues before the end of the CDR3; the remainder is reconstructed from the germline J gene. The rearrangement joins TRBV19 to TRBJ1-1; D is undetermined. V was pared by 6 bases and J by 2 bases, with 10 bases between. CDR1 LNHDA and CDR2 SQIVND come from the germline V gene (reference sequence). The CDR3 contains 13 residues. The sequenced CDR3 bases are TGTGCCAGTAGCTGGCAATCTAACACTGAA. It encodes CASSWQSNTE. The whole CDR3 protein is CASSWQSNTEAFF.

This clone was seen repeatedly, ten times or more. Sequencing ends 3 residues short of the CDR3 end; the germline J gene provides the rest. The chain combines TRBV18 with TRBJ1-5; 7 bases map to TRBD1. Germline CDR1 is KGHSH and CDR2 is LQKENI. The CDR3 consists of 19 residues. The V gene end was trimmed by 0 bases and the J gene end by 2 bases; junction bases not matched to a gene: 13. CDR3 protein: CASSPPATGLYGGNQPQHF. CDR3 DNA, as far as it was read: TGTGCCAGCTCACCACCTGCGACAGGGCTCTATGGGGGCAATCAGCCC.

In its sample, this clone was seen many times. The read falls 3 residues short of the CDR3 end, and the missing part is taken from the germline J gene. The rearrangement uses TRBV6-1 and TRBJ2-1, with 7 bases that match TRBD1. The CDR3 loop spans 15 amino acids. With 2 bases clipped from V and 8 bases from J, the junction kept 9 bases outside the gene matches. Germline V gene data show CDR1 as MNHNS and CDR2 as SASEGT. This CDR3 is CASSERGLLYYEQFF. Incomplete CDR3 DNA: TGTGCCAGCAGTGAAAGGGGGCTCTTATACTATGAG.

With respect to this clone: It differs at one base from a far larger clone, so likely a read error. Read coverage stops 3 residues before the CDR3 terminus; the germline J gene supplies the remainder. This chain connects TRBV6-2 or TRBV6-3 to TRBJ2-3; a weak D match, TRBD1 (8 bases). The CDR3 covers 16 residues. V was shortened by 6 bases and J by 1 base, with 17 bases between the two germline ends. Germline CDR1 and CDR2: MNHEY and SVGEGT. The sequenced part of the CDR3 DNA is TGTGCCAGCAGCGCCAGACAGGGGAGGGGCACAGATACG. This codes for CASSARQGRGTDT. The CDR3 in its entirety is CASSARQGRGTDTQYF.